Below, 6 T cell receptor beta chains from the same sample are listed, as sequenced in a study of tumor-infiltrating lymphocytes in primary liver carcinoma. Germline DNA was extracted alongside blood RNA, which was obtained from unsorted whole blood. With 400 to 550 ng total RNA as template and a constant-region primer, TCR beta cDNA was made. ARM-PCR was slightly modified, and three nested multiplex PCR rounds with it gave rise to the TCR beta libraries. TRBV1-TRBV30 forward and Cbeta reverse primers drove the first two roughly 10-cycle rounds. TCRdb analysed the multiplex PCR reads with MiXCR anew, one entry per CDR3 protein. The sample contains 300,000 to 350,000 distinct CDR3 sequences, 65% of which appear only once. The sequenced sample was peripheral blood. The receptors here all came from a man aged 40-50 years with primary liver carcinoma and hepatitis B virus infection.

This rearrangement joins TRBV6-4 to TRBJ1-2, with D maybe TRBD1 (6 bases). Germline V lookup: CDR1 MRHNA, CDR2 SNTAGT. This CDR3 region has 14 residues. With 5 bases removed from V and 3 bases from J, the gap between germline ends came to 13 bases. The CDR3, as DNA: TGTGCCAGCAGTAGTACGGCAGGGGACTATGGCTACACCTTC. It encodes CASSSTAGDYGYTF.

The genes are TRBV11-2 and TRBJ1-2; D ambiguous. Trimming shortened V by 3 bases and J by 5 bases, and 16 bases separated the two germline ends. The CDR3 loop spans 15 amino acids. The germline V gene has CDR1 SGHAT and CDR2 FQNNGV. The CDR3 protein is CASSLTLEGGYGYTF. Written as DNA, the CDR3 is TGTGCCAGCAGCTTGACCCTAGAGGGTGGTTATGGCTACACCTTC. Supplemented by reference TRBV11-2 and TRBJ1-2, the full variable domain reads EAGVAQSPRYKIIEKRQSVAFWCNPISGHATLYWYQQILGQGPKLLIQFQNNGVVDDSQLPKDRFSAERLKGVDSTLKIQPAKLEDSAVYLCASSLTLEGGYGYTFGSGTRLTVV.

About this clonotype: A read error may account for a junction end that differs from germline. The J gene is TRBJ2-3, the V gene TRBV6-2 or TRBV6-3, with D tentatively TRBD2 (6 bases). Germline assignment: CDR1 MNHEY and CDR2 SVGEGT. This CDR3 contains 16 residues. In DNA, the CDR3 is TGTACCAGCACCGACATGGCCTCGACTAGAAAGTATACGCAGTATTTT. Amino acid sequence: CTSTDMASTRKYTQYF.

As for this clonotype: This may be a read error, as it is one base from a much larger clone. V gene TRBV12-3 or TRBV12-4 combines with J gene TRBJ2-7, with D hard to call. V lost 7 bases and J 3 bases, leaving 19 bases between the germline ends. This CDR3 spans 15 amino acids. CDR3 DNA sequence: TGTGCCAGCACCGTTATCACGATAGGGTACTACGAGCAGTACTTC. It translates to CASTVITIGYYEQYF.

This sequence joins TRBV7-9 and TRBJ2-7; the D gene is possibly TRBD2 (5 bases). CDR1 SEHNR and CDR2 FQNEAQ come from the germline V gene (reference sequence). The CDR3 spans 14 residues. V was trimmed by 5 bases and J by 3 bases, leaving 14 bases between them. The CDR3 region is CASSIEGGGYEQYF. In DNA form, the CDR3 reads TGTGCCAGCAGCATAGAAGGAGGCGGCTACGAGCAGTACTTC.

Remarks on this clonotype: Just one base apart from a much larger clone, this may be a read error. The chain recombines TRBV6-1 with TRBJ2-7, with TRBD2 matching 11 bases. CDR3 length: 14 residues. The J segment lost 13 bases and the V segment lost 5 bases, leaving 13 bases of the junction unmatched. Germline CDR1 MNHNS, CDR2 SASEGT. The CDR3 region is CASSLETSGTAYYF. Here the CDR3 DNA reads TGTGCCAGCAGTCTTGAGACTAGCGGGACCGCATATTACTTC.